This T cell receptor beta chain was retrieved from a study of blood T cell repertoires in COVID-19 (dated by TCRdb to 2019 to 2021). Turning to the overall study: Collaborator samples came from the United States, Italy and Spain and covered acute and convalescent phases of COVID-19. Deeply sampled blood TCRbeta repertoires from subjects exposed to, actively infected with, or recovered from COVID-19 were included in the dataset. The prospective study material was composed of cDNA or gDNA derived from T cells, B-cell-depleted T cells, or PBMCs. The samples were drawn from two sources: the first 160 participants of the ongoing ImmuneRACE study, and some 1,300 subjects contributed by 6 global collaborators. The repertoires were released in a freely available public database meant as a resource for research on the immune response to SARS-CoV-2. A de-identified subject ID, COVID-19 status, age in years and sex were almost always included in the sample metadata. Where available, HLA class I and class II types were taken from metadata supplied by the sample provider and were not determined by assay-based typing.

Via the germline V gene, CDR1 is SGHNT and CDR2 YENEEA. From the cysteine through the phenylalanine, the CDR3 covers 16 amino acids. The only DNA kept is the CDR3, 48 bases in frame from the first base. After removal of 1 base from V and 0 bases from J, the junction retains 3 bases not matched to a gene. On this clone itself: Its antigen is unknown. Base qualities are not provided; no much larger clone lies one nucleotide away.

Whole blood was collected in K2EDTA tubes by collaborating institutions according to the institutions' own protocols. Collaborator samples were shipped for TCRbeta analysis as frozen whole blood, isolated PBMCs, or DNA extracted from either sample type. The immunoSEQ Assay, a bias-controlled multiplex PCR, was used to amplify TCRbeta CDR3 regions from genomic DNA. Turning to the authors' computational methods: Nucleated cell counts per sample were estimated from amplification of reference gene primers within the assay. To quantify the absolute abundance of each unique TCRbeta CDR3 rearrangement, sequence reads were collapsed and filtered. For each sample, productive Simpson clonality was calculated by taking the square root of Simpson's diversity index across productive rearrangements. Imported from immuneACCESS, the table was reduced by TCRdb to in-frame sequences with V and J called. These copies leave out some clones; in studies compared against another copy, an unresolved V gene accounts for under half, and the cause of the remainder is not known. V and J calls and clone size follow that table, whereas D and trimming were derived from the DNA. The sample profile shows roughly 38,000 clones; around four fifths of them were found once. The top ten clones comprise 4.5% to 5.5% of the sample.

What the authors observed across the whole study: How much clinical and demographic metadata was included differed by source and by participant, and the metadata was provided uncurated.

The sample consisted of peripheral blood. This TCR came from a man between 45 and 60 years old with active COVID-19. The chain is made from TRBV11-3 and TRBJ2-3; TRBD2 aligns with 8 central bases. The DNA sequence is TGTGCCAGCAGCTTAGGGACTAGCTTAAGCACAGATACGCAGTATTTT. It specifies CASSLGTSLSTDTQYF. With the rest looked up from the reference TRBV11-3 and TRBJ2-3 genes rather than sequenced, the full variable domain is EAGVVQSPRYKIIEKKQPVAFWCNPISGHNTLYWYLQNLGQGPELLIRYENEEAVDDSQLPKDRFSAERLKGVDSTLKIQPAELGDSAVYLCASSLGTSLSTDTQYFGPGTRLTVL.